Each of the 4 T cell receptor beta chains below was sequenced from the same sample in a study of control samples from healthy donors and cancer patients. TCRdb's copy holds only in-frame clones and misses some; the assay was immunoSEQ multiplex PCR. Altogether about 180,000 clones are present, about 92% being singletons, with the ten largest covering just over 1.4%. What was sequenced was blood. The receptors come from a man aged 25 to 40 in good health.

The V and J genes are TRBV6-6 and TRBJ1-1, with D possibly being TRBD1 (5 bases). This CDR3 has 15 amino acids. Germline V CDR1 and CDR2: MNHNY, SVGAGI (reference sequence). Between the trimmed V and J ends, which lost 2 bases and 7 bases, there was a span of 17 bases. In DNA form, the CDR3 reads TGTGCCAGCAGTTACCCCCGGATACTCGGGGGTGAAGCTTTCTTT. It translates to CASSYPRILGGEAFF.

The rearrangement uses TRBV7-9 and TRBJ1-6, with a possible D match to TRBD1 (6 bases). The germline V gene encodes CDR1 SEHNR and CDR2 FQNEAQ (reference sequence). This CDR3 has 14 residues. Deletions cut 3 bases from V and 6 bases from J, with 9 bases between. CDR3 sequence: CASSFIQGNSPLHF. For the CDR3, the DNA is TGTGCCAGCAGCTTTATACAGGGTAATTCACCCCTCCACTTT.

J is TRBJ2-5 and V is TRBV5-1; 10 bases match TRBD2. Per the germline V gene, CDR1 is SGHRS and CDR2 is YFSETQ. The ends lost 1 base at V and 5 bases at J; junction bases unmatched: 2. The CDR3 covers 14 residues. The CDR3 nucleotides are TGCGCCAGCAGCTTGACTAGCGGGGTGGAGACCCAGTACTTC. Its protein product is CASSLTSGVETQYF.

This rearrangement joins TRBV5-4 to TRBJ1-1; 10 nucleotides match TRBD1. Germline V gene data show CDR1 as SGHNT and CDR2 as YYREEE (reference sequence). This CDR3 is 15 amino acids long. V lost 4 bases to trimming and J lost 6 bases; unmatched junction nucleotides: 9. The CDR3 sequence: CASSIDRGHFPEAFF. CDR3 nucleotide sequence: TGTGCCAGCAGCATAGACAGGGGGCATTTTCCTGAAGCTTTCTTT.